This T cell receptor beta chain was observed in a study of T cells in Graves' hyperthyroidism and ophthalmopathy. CDR1 is DFQATT, CDR2 SNEGSKA, per germline (reference sequence). The CDR3 is 18 amino acids. The source material, RNA transcripts, was used to amplify TCR beta CDR3 regions. First-round RT-PCR of the TCR CDR3 relied on the HTBI primer set. One entry per CDR3 protein results from TCRdb running MiXCR on the multiplex PCR reads. The repertoire consists of 500,000 to 650,000 distinct CDR3 sequences, with roughly 15% occurring once and the leading ten covering 17%. Study results and limitations: For ophthalmopathy, model prediction preceded onset by a median roughly 5.9 months.

To note about this clonotype: Its matching antigen is unknown. The germline gene is not matched at one end of the junction; a read error may be the cause.

Sequenced input: blood. This chain connects TRBV20-1 to TRBJ2-1, with 9 bases matching TRBD2. The clonotype originates from a woman between 18 and 29 years old with Graves' ophthalmopathy. This CDR3 reads CSARAPRGSGSSYNEQLF. CDR3 bases: TGCAGTGCTAGAGCCCCCCGCGGTAGCGGGAGCTCCTACAATGAGCAGCTCTTC.